This T cell receptor beta chain was recorded in a study of T cells in Graves' hyperthyroidism and ophthalmopathy. Study in general: Any treatment followed the collection of peripheral blood at initial diagnosis.

Regions amplified from RNA transcripts were the TCR beta CDR3 regions. TCR CDR3 regions were first amplified by RT-PCR with HTBI primers. TCRdb re-derived calls from the multiplex PCR reads in MiXCR, one entry per CDR3 protein. The sample lists about 420,000 distinct CDR3 sequences; roughly 15% were seen once. This clonotype has a handful of counts. Its antigen is currently unknown. Overall study results and limits: A model of 13 V-J features distinguished ophthalmopathy from stable hyperthyroidism. The model anticipated ophthalmopathy a median about six months pre-onset.

The CDR3 spans 15 residues. V gave up 3 bases and J gave up 1 base, with 9 bases separating them. The V gene's germline CDR1 is SGHTA and CDR2 FQGNSA. Among the patients, aged 18 to 65, hyperthyroidism was newly diagnosed and had lasted under 2 months. The V call is TRBV7-2, the J call TRBJ2-2; possibly TRBD2 for D (5 bases). The sequenced sample was blood. This clonotype was sampled from a woman aged 18-30 years with Graves' hyperthyroidism. In DNA, the CDR3 is TGTGCCAGCAGCTTGGTAGCGATGAACACCGGGGAGCTGTTTTTT. Translating it yields CASSLVAMNTGELFF.